The next 4 T cell receptor beta chains were all read from a single sample in a study of cytomegalovirus exposure and HLA in healthy donors (dated by TCRdb to 2016 to 2017). Library preparation employed the immunoSEQ multiplex PCR assay. For the multiplex PCR, a mixture combining 60 forward primers for TCR Vbeta segments and 13 reverse primers for TCR Jbeta segments was used. TCRdb provides this immuneACCESS table in a form limited to in-frame rearrangements. Some clones are lacking; in checked studies, under half of them reflect an unresolved V gene, and why the rest are absent is not known. The sample contains just over 95,000 clones, about four fifths of them found a single time. The ten largest clones take up about 5% of the sample. Material for sequencing was PBMCs. All receptors come from a woman aged 35 to 49 in good health and CMV-seronegative.

This clone showed up just a few times. This chain uses TRBV2 with TRBJ1-3; D remains unclear. CDR1 is SNHLY and CDR2 is FYNNEI in the germline V gene. The CDR3 covers 13 residues. Trimming left V 9 bases short and J 8 bases short, with 17 bases between. The CDR3 nucleotides read TGTGCCAGTCGGGGATCCGGGCCGGACACCATATATTTT. This sequence encodes CASRGSGPDTIYF.

Of note for this clone: Germline is not matched at one junction end, which may reflect a read error. The chain uses TRBV7-7 and TRBJ2-5, with 14 bases that match TRBD2. Germline CDR1 and CDR2: SSHAT and FNYEAQ (reference sequence). The CDR3 sequence is 15 residues long. The CDR3 region is CASSLGTSGGETQYF. CDR3 coding DNA: TGTGCTAGCAGCTTGGGGACTAGCGGGGGAGAGACCCAGTACTTC.

V gene TRBV25-1 combines with J gene TRBJ2-5; D ambiguous. Germline V gives CDR1 MGHDK, CDR2 SYGVNS. This CDR3 region has 14 residues. V was pared by 4 bases and J by 2 bases, with 11 bases between. The CDR3 sequence: CASSALLRQETQYF. CDR3 DNA: TGTGCCAGCAGTGCCCTGCTAAGACAAGAGACCCAGTACTTC. The variable domain in full, completed from reference TRBV25-1 and TRBJ2-5, reads EADIYQTPRYLVIGTGKKITLECSQTMGHDKMYWYQQDPGMELHLIHYSYGVNSTEKGDLSSESTVSRIRTEHFPLTLESARPSHTSQYLCASSALLRQETQYFGPGTRLLVL.

The V call is TRBV5-1, the J call TRBJ1-3; TRBD1 matches 9 bases. Looked up from germline, CDR1 is SGHRS and CDR2 is YFSETQ. After removal of 0 bases from V and 4 bases from J, the junction contained 5 bases not matched to a gene. The CDR3 consists of 16 residues. The CDR3 spells CASSLGGTGQGNTIYF. The CDR3 DNA reads TGCGCCAGCAGCTTGGGTGGGACAGGGCAAGGAAACACCATATATTTT.